Below, 24 T cell receptor beta chains from the same sample are listed, as sequenced in a study of PD-L1 blockade in urothelial cancer. Time point meaning: peripheral blood 6 weeks after treatment start. Assay: immunoSEQ multiplex PCR; the TCRdb copy retains only in-frame clones and omits some. This table has some 40,000 clones, more than 80% appearing once. Sequencing used PBMCs, obtained around atezolizumab (anti-PD-L1) treatment. The receptor source for this set is a man in his 70s with urothelial cancer.

This chain connects TRBV5-4 to TRBJ2-7; TRBD1 might be the D (6 bases). The germline CDR1 and CDR2 sequences are SGHNT and YYREEE (reference sequence). The CDR3 loop spans 15 amino acids. Deletions cut 3 bases from V and 3 bases from J, with 16 bases between. The CDR3 loop is CASSSLRDTRYEQYF. CDR3 DNA sequence: TGTGCCAGCAGCTCCCTACGGGACACCCGCTACGAGCAGTACTTC.

The rearrangement uses TRBV9 and TRBJ2-5, with a possible D match to TRBD2 (6 bases). Germline V gene sequence: CDR1 SGDLS, CDR2 YYNGEE. There are 15 residues in the CDR3. Deletions cut 3 bases from V and 6 bases from J, with 18 bases between. CDR3 in amino acids: CASSDYYGSGKTQYF. The DNA for the CDR3 is TGTGCCAGCAGCGACTATTACGGGAGTGGTAAGACCCAGTACTTC.

V usage is TRBV5-1 and J usage is TRBJ2-7, with 12 bases identical to TRBD1. Trimming at V came to 0 bases and at J to 5 bases, leaving 3 bases not matched to a gene. The CDR3 has 15 residues. Germline V gene data show CDR1 as SGHRS and CDR2 as YFSETQ. CDR3 protein: CASSLGDRGPDEQYF. The CDR3 region has the DNA TGCGCCAGCAGCTTGGGGGACAGGGGGCCTGACGAGCAGTACTTC.

The V gene is TRBV11-3, the J gene TRBJ2-7; 10 bases are shared with TRBD2. J lost 5 bases, V lost 3 bases, and 13 bases had no gene match. In germline, CDR1 is SGHNT, CDR2 YENEEA. The length of the CDR3 is 17 residues. The CDR3 nucleotides read TGTGCCAGCAGCTTCAGCCTAGCGGGAGTAAATGCCCACGAGCAGTACTTC. Its protein is CASSFSLAGVNAHEQYF.

The gene calls are TRBV7-8 and TRBJ2-2, with 12 bases aligning to TRBD2. The V and J ends lost 1 base and 6 bases, in that order; junction bases with no gene match: 0. Germline lookup yields CDR1 SGHVS and CDR2 FQNEAQ. The CDR3 loop spans 15 amino acids. The DNA of the CDR3 is TGTGCCAGCAGCTTAGGGACTAGCGGGGCCGGGGAGCTGTTTTTT. Protein sequence: CASSLGTSGAGELFF.

The chain joins TRBV11-2 to TRBJ2-3; 11 nucleotides align to TRBD2. V lost 5 bases to trimming and J lost 4 bases; unmatched junction nucleotides: 11. Germline assignment: CDR1 SGHAT and CDR2 FQNNGV. The CDR3 length is 17 residues. In DNA form, the CDR3 reads TGTGCCAGCAGCCTCGGGACTAGCGGATCTCCGCCAGATACGCAGTATTTT. This gives the protein CASSLGTSGSPPDTQYF.

This chain links TRBV7-9 with TRBJ2-1, with TRBD1 as a possible D gene (6 bases). V was shortened by 5 bases and J by 4 bases, with 15 bases between the two germline ends. CDR3 length: 15 amino acids. Germline lookup yields CDR1 SEHNR and CDR2 FQNEAQ (reference sequence). This chain's CDR3 is CASSPDQGLYNEQFF. In DNA form, the CDR3 reads TGTGCCAGCAGCCCAGACCAGGGGCTATACAATGAGCAGTTCTTC.

The chain combines TRBV7-9 with TRBJ2-7; 15 positions match TRBD2. Germline assignment: CDR1 SEHNR and CDR2 FQNEAQ (reference sequence). The CDR3 spans 18 residues. The ends lost 4 bases at V and 1 base at J; junction bases unmatched: 8. CDR3 protein: CASSSSGTSGGPSYEQYF. DNA for the CDR3: TGTGCCAGCAGCTCCTCCGGGACTAGCGGGGGGCCGTCCTACGAGCAGTACTTC.

This clone was counted a single time. V and J are TRBV7-2 and TRBJ2-7, with 7 bases that match TRBD1. The germline V gene has CDR1 SGHTA and CDR2 FQGNSA. J lost 4 bases, V lost 6 bases, and 12 bases had no gene match. The CDR3 consists of 15 residues. The CDR3 sequence: CASRSPGQITYEQYF. The CDR3 nucleotides are TGTGCCAGCAGGTCACCGGGACAGATTACGTACGAGCAGTACTTC.

The V gene is TRBV29-1, the J gene TRBJ2-7; 10 bases are a match to TRBD1. J gave up 6 bases and V 5 bases, and 13 bases lay outside the gene matches. Germline V lookup: CDR1 SQVTM, CDR2 ANQGSEA. The CDR3 length is 15 residues. In DNA, the CDR3 is TGCAGCGTTCGAAGACGGACAGGGGGGAGTTTCGAGCAGTACTTC. It specifies CSVRRRTGGSFEQYF.

V usage is TRBV6-4 and J usage is TRBJ2-1; TRBD2 matches 8 bases. The CDR3 totals 14 residues. Trimming took 4 bases from V and 6 from J; bases not matched to a gene: 5. The germline V gene has CDR1 MRHNA and CDR2 SNTAGT. The CDR3 loop reads CASSARGGFNEQFF. The DNA for the CDR3 is TGTGCCAGCAGTGCCCGCGGGGGGTTCAATGAGCAGTTCTTC.

The chain joins TRBV15 to TRBJ1-5, with TRBD1 as a possible D gene (5 bases). V lost 2 bases, J lost 1 base, and 12 bases lay in between. Per the germline V gene, CDR1 is LNHNV and CDR2 is YYDKDF (reference sequence). There are 16 residues in the CDR3. CDR3 DNA: TGTGCCACCAGCAGAAAAGGGGCGGGGAGCAATCAGCCCCAGCATTTT. Protein sequence: CATSRKGAGSNQPQHF.

This sequence joins TRBV6-4 and TRBJ1-4; a weak D match, TRBD1 (6 bases). Trimming cost V 4 bases and J 0 bases, with 9 bases left between them. The length of the CDR3 is 15 residues. Germline loops: CDR1 MRHNA, CDR2 SNTAGT. CDR3 residues: CASSVTGTTNEKLFF. The CDR3 DNA follows: TGTGCCAGCAGTGTGACAGGTACAACTAATGAAAAACTGTTTTTT.

The rearrangement links TRBV27 to TRBJ2-1, with TRBD2 as a possible D gene (6 bases). The V gene lost 0 bases and the J gene lost 8 bases, with 14 bases spanning the gap. CDR1 is MNHEY, CDR2 SMNVEV, per germline (reference sequence). This CDR3 has 15 residues. The DNA of the CDR3 is TGTGCCAGCAGTTTATCATGGGCGGGGAGGTATGAGCAGTTCTTC. Translation gives CASSLSWAGRYEQFF.

This chain joins TRBV6-5 and TRBJ1-5; the match to TRBD1 covers 11 bases. Per the germline V gene, CDR1 is MNHEY and CDR2 is SVGAGI. The CDR3 covers 14 residues. V shed 6 bases, J shed 6 bases, and the junction held 4 bases outside the gene matches. The CDR3 DNA sequence: TGTGCCAGCAGAGGACAGGGGGCTAGTCAGCCCCAGCATTTT. Its protein product is CASRGQGASQPQHF.

This sequence joins TRBV11-2 and TRBJ2-7; 10 bases match TRBD1. With 3 bases clipped from V and 3 bases from J, the junction kept 2 bases outside the gene matches. In germline, CDR1 is SGHAT, CDR2 FQNNGV. The CDR3 totals 14 residues. The CDR3 nucleotides read TGTGCCAGCAGCTTGGGACAGGGGAACTACGAGCAGTACTTC. This gives the protein CASSLGQGNYEQYF.

The chain carries TRBV28 and TRBJ2-7; 9 bases match TRBD2. Germline V lookup: CDR1 MDHEN, CDR2 SYDVKM. This CDR3 comprises 13 residues. V shed 8 bases, J shed 4 bases, and the junction held 6 bases outside the gene matches. The DNA of the CDR3 is TGTGCCAGCCTTAGCGGGAGTCGATACGAGCAGTACTTC. Protein product: CASLSGSRYEQYF.

The chain joins TRBV6-5 to TRBJ2-7, with D uncertain. Germline V gene lookup returns CDR1 MNHEY and CDR2 SVGAGI. This CDR3 contains 13 residues. V was pared by 3 bases and J by 6 bases, with 12 bases between. The CDR3 spells CASSYGSESEQYF. DNA for the CDR3: TGTGCCAGCAGTTATGGTTCGGAGAGCGAGCAGTACTTC.

This CDR3 reads CASSKGLASTDTQYF. CDR3 sequence (DNA): TGTGCCAGCTCAAAGGGACTAGCGAGCACAGATACGCAGTATTTT. V and J are TRBV18 and TRBJ2-3; 10 bases map to TRBD2. With V trimmed by 5 bases and J by 0 bases, 2 bases remained unmatched. Germline loops: CDR1 KGHSH, CDR2 LQKENI. This CDR3 has 15 amino acids.

V usage is TRBV6-1 and J usage is TRBJ2-3, with 8 bases fitting TRBD2. This CDR3 comprises 15 residues. The germline gives CDR1 MNHNS, CDR2 SASEGT. Losses at the gene ends were 10 bases for V and 4 bases for J; bases not matched to a gene: 13. The CDR3 nucleotides are TGTGCCACCGAGACCTCAGCGGGAGTCTCAGATACGCAGTATTTT. Protein product: CATETSAGVSDTQYF.

The chain uses TRBV19 and TRBJ1-5; no clear D gene. V dropped 5 bases and J dropped 3 bases, with 11 bases sitting between them. CDR1 LNHDA and CDR2 SQIVND come from the germline V gene (reference sequence). The CDR3 extends over 14 amino acids. Here the CDR3 reads CASSPDLPNQPQHF. CDR3 nucleotides: TGTGCCAGTAGTCCGGACTTACCCAATCAGCCCCAGCATTTT.

The chain is built from TRBV18 and TRBJ1-2, with D tentatively TRBD1 (6 bases). The germline V and J ends were trimmed by 0 bases and 3 bases, with 8 bases remaining between them. The CDR3 loop spans 14 amino acids. The germline V gene encodes CDR1 KGHSH and CDR2 LQKENI. CDR3 sequence: CASSPPDSYYGYTF. CDR3 DNA sequence: TGTGCCAGCTCACCACCGGACAGTTACTATGGCTACACCTTC.

The V call is TRBV11-2, the J call TRBJ2-3; 7 bases match TRBD2. With V trimmed by 1 base and J by 1 base, 14 bases remained unmatched. The CDR3 is 19 amino acids. Germline loops: CDR1 SGHAT, CDR2 FQNNGV. CDR3 sequence (DNA): TGTGCCAGCAGCTTAGGGGTTCGGGGTGGGAGGGCTGGCACAGATACGCAGTATTTT. Encoded protein: CASSLGVRGGRAGTDTQYF.

The chain combines TRBV5-4 with TRBJ2-7; TRBD1 matches at 10 bases. CDR1 and CDR2 from the germline V gene are SGHNT and YYREEE (reference sequence). CDR3 length equals 14 residues. The V segment lost 6 bases and the J segment 2 bases; nucleotides outside the gene matches: 5. The DNA for the CDR3 is TGTGCCAGCACCCCGGGACAGGGGACCTACGAGCAGTACTTC. This translates into CASTPGQGTYEQYF.